The 32 T cell receptor beta chains below come from one sample, sequenced in a study of blood T cell repertoires in COVID-19. The table came from immunoSEQ multiplex PCR; TCRdb's copy has only in-frame clones and leaves some out. Of about 170,000 clones detected, less than 90% appear once; the ten largest clones hold about a tenth. Sequencing was done on a sample of peripheral blood. The receptors derive from an older woman with COVID-19, enrolled during active disease.

The gene calls are TRBV7-2 and TRBJ1-5; 7 bases fit TRBD1. The CDR3 is made up of 13 amino acids. J gave up 7 bases and V 5 bases, and 5 bases lay outside the gene matches. Germline CDR1 SGHTA, CDR2 FQGNSA. CDR3 nucleotide sequence: TGTGCCAGCAGCCTTGACAGGGCCCAGCCCCAGCATTTT. It encodes CASSLDRAQPQHF.

Turning to this clone: The same CDR3 also results from other DNA sequences found in this sample. The chain is built from TRBV5-1 and TRBJ2-1; the match to TRBD2 covers 11 bases. The CDR3 is 15 residues long. Germline CDR1 and CDR2: SGHRS and YFSETQ. V lost 1 base, J lost 7 bases, and 4 bases stayed unmatched. CDR3: CASSLQLAGVNEQFF. DNA for the CDR3: TGCGCCAGCAGCTTGCAACTAGCGGGAGTGAATGAGCAGTTCTTC.

This clone showed up just once. The V and J genes are TRBV4-1 and TRBJ2-6, with D possibly being TRBD1 (5 bases). This CDR3 comprises 16 residues. From germline, CDR1 is MGHRA and CDR2 YSYEKL. The germline V and J ends were trimmed by 0 bases and 4 bases, with 10 bases remaining between them. The DNA for the CDR3 is TGCGCCAGCAGCCAAGATCCCAGGGCCGGGGCCAACGTCCTGACTTTC. This translates into CASSQDPRAGANVLTF.

V gene TRBV7-9 combines with J gene TRBJ2-7; no reliable D call. This CDR3 is built from 12 residues. V lost 3 bases, J lost 3 bases, and 6 bases lay in between. Germline assignment: CDR1 SEHNR and CDR2 FQNEAQ (reference sequence). The CDR3 spells CASSFLRYEQYF. The CDR3 nucleotides read TGTGCCAGCAGCTTTCTTCGCTACGAGCAGTACTTC.

The rearrangement joins TRBV6-2 or TRBV6-3 to TRBJ1-5, with D unclear. Germline V lookup: CDR1 MNHEY, CDR2 SVGEGT. Trimming cost V 0 bases and J 5 bases, with 8 bases left between them. The CDR3 spans 14 residues. CDR3 sequence (DNA): TGTGCCAGCAGTTACTCGAACGCGGATCAGCCCCAGCATTTT. Translation gives CASSYSNADQPQHF.

The chain combines TRBV7-2 with TRBJ2-3; 7 bases line up with TRBD2. This CDR3 contains 14 residues. V lost 1 base to trimming and J lost 4 bases; unmatched junction nucleotides: 2. The V gene's germline CDR1 is SGHTA and CDR2 FQGNSA. The CDR3 DNA sequence: TGTGCCAGCAGCTTAGGCGGGAGTTCAGATACGCAGTATTTT. This sequence encodes CASSLGGSSDTQYF.

Concerning this clone itself: The sample carries other DNA sequences with the same CDR3. The chain combines TRBV7-2 with TRBJ2-7; D unclear. The germline V and J ends were trimmed by 4 bases and 3 bases, with 4 bases remaining between them. Germline V lookup: CDR1 SGHTA, CDR2 FQGNSA. CDR3 length equals 11 residues. CDR3 sequence (DNA): TGTGCCAGCAGCTCCTACTACGAGCAGTACTTC. Amino acids: CASSSYYEQYF.

The rearrangement links TRBV19 to TRBJ2-1, with TRBD2 identical over 11 bases. Per germline, CDR1 LNHDA and CDR2 SQIVND (reference sequence). V dropped 3 bases and J dropped 0; count of bases not matched to a gene: 7. The CDR3 has 18 residues. The CDR3 DNA is TGTGCCAGTAGTATCCTCCCTAGCGGGAGGAGCTCCTACAATGAGCAGTTCTTC. As protein: CASSILPSGRSSYNEQFF. The complete variable domain, with remaining parts taken from reference TRBV19 and TRBJ2-1, reads DGGITQSPKYLFRKEGQNVTLSCEQNLNHDAMYWYRQDPGQGLRLIYYSQIVNDFQKGDIAEGYSVSREKKESFPLTVTSAQKNPTAFYLCASSILPSGRSSYNEQFFGPGTRLTVL.

The rearrangement uses TRBV3-1 (or the pseudogene TRBV3-2) and TRBJ1-2; 10 bases match TRBD1. J lost 6 bases, V lost 6 bases, and 10 bases had no gene match. Per germline, CDR1 LGHDT and CDR2 YNNKEL (reference sequence). The CDR3 spans 15 residues. CDR3 region: CASRRTGGEGNGYTF. Written as DNA, the CDR3 is TGTGCCAGCAGAAGGACAGGGGGAGAAGGAAATGGCTACACCTTC.

The V gene is TRBV30, the J gene TRBJ2-7, with 7 bases lining up with TRBD1. V gave up 2 bases and J gave up 7 bases; unmatched junction bases: 2. Germline V CDR1 and CDR2: GTSNPN, SVGIG (reference sequence). The CDR3 spans 11 residues. For the CDR3, the DNA is TGTGCCTGGAGTAACAGGGGAGAGCAGTACTTC. Translating it yields CAWSNRGEQYF.

The genes are TRBV7-8 and TRBJ2-1, with 9 bases that match TRBD2. The trim removed 3 bases at V and 2 bases at J, leaving 5 bases unmatched. The germline V gene has CDR1 SGHVS and CDR2 FQNEAQ. The CDR3 contains 16 residues. The CDR3, as DNA: TGTGCCAGCAGCTTCCTAGCGGGAAACCCCTACAATGAGCAGTTCTTC. This codes for CASSFLAGNPYNEQFF.

This chain links TRBV19 with TRBJ1-2, with 9 bases fitting TRBD1. J lost 3 bases, V lost 5 bases, and 4 bases had no gene match. Germline assignment: CDR1 LNHDA and CDR2 SQIVND (reference sequence). The CDR3 totals 14 residues. CDR3 in amino acids: CASSSGTGYYGYTF. DNA of the CDR3: TGTGCCAGTAGTTCCGGGACAGGGTACTATGGCTACACCTTC.

This clone is a singleton in its sample. The chain couples TRBV19 to TRBJ1-6; D uncertain. CDR1 and CDR2 (germline): LNHDA, SQIVND (reference sequence). V was pared by 6 bases and J by 7 bases, with 7 bases between. The CDR3 has 12 amino acids. CDR3 protein: CASSFPNSPLHF. The CDR3 bases are TGTGCCAGTAGCTTCCCCAATTCACCCCTCCACTTT. The variable domain in full, completed from reference TRBV19 and TRBJ1-6, reads DGGITQSPKYLFRKEGQNVTLSCEQNLNHDAMYWYRQDPGQGLRLIYYSQIVNDFQKGDIAEGYSVSREKKESFPLTVTSAQKNPTAFYLCASSFPNSPLHFGNGTRLTVT.

The rearrangement joins TRBV7-2 to TRBJ1-1; D gene unclear. V lost 1 base to trimming and J lost 6 bases, with 15 bases between them. CDR3 length: 15 residues. From germline, CDR1 is SGHTA and CDR2 FQGNSA. The chain's CDR3 is CASSLVPGRDAEAFF. The CDR3 region has the DNA TGTGCCAGCAGCTTAGTTCCAGGTCGTGATGCTGAAGCTTTCTTT. The whole variable domain, filled in from reference TRBV7-2 and TRBJ1-1, reads GAGVSQSPSNKVTEKGKDVELRCDPISGHTALYWYRQSLGQGLEFLIYFQGNSAPDKSGLPSDRFSAERTGGSVSTLTIQRTQQEDSAVYLCASSLVPGRDAEAFFGQGTRLTVV.

The chain recombines TRBV6-5 with TRBJ1-1; possible D gene TRBD1, 5 bases. This CDR3 has 11 amino acids. Germline CDR1 and CDR2: MNHEY and SVGAGI. Trimming took 5 bases from V and 7 from J, leaving 8 bases between them. CDR3 sequence (DNA): TGTGCCAGCAGTAAGACAGTTGAAGCTTTCTTT. Its protein is CASSKTVEAFF.

The J gene is TRBJ1-3, the V gene TRBV9; D not resolved. The CDR3 length is 15 residues. Per germline, CDR1 SGDLS and CDR2 YYNGEE. Trimming stripped 2 bases from V and 0 bases from J, with 9 bases between. The CDR3 reads CASSVNRNSGNTIYF. The CDR3 coding sequence is TGTGCCAGCAGCGTCAACAGAAACTCTGGAAACACCATATATTTT. The full variable domain, in which reference TRBV9 and TRBJ1-3 provide the parts outside the CDR3, is DSGVTQTPKHLITATGQRVTLRCSPRSGDLSVYWYQQSLDQGLQFLIQYYNGEERAKGNILERFSAQQFPDLHSELNLSSLELGDSALYFCASSVNRNSGNTIYFGEGSWLTVV.

The CDR3 DNA reads as TGTGCCAGTAGTATAGGGGACGGACTAGGATCTAACTATGGCTACACCTTC. It yields the protein CASSIGDGLGSNYGYTF. The chain combines TRBV19 with TRBJ1-2, with D tentatively TRBD1 (5 bases). The V end lost 1 base, the J end lost 0 bases, and 15 bases lay between the germline ends. From germline, CDR1 is LNHDA and CDR2 SQIVND (reference sequence). The CDR3 sequence is 17 residues long.

The V and J genes are TRBV6-5 and TRBJ1-5, with a weak D call TRBD1 (6 bases). There are 16 residues in the CDR3. Germline lookup yields CDR1 MNHEY and CDR2 SVGAGI. The V and J ends lost 0 bases and 5 bases respectively, with 14 bases between them. The CDR3 region is CASSYSGQRGYQPQHF. In nucleotides, the CDR3 is TGTGCCAGCAGTTACTCGGGTCAGAGGGGGTATCAGCCCCAGCATTTT.

The chain uses TRBV6-5 and TRBJ1-1; D perhaps matches TRBD1 (6 bases). Germline V gene sequence: CDR1 MNHEY, CDR2 SVGAGI. The CDR3 extends over 16 amino acids. The ends were cut back, 3 bases at V and 4 bases at J, with 18 bases in the middle. CDR3 region: CASSYRYFGGSTEAFF. CDR3 nucleotide sequence: TGTGCCAGCAGTTATAGGTATTTTGGGGGCAGCACTGAAGCTTTCTTT.

The chain is built from TRBV19 and TRBJ2-1; tentatively, D is TRBD1 (6 bases). CDR3 length equals 15 residues. V was shortened by 6 bases and J by 2 bases, with 14 bases between the two germline ends. Germline lookup yields CDR1 LNHDA and CDR2 SQIVND (reference sequence). The CDR3 nucleotides are TGTGCCAGTAGCACAGGGTTCCTTACCTACAATGAGCAGTTCTTC. Protein sequence: CASSTGFLTYNEQFF.

A few counts support this clone. The rearrangement uses TRBV19 and TRBJ2-1, with no clear D. Germline V gives CDR1 LNHDA, CDR2 SQIVND (reference sequence). Trimming removed 1 base at V and 11 bases at J, with 12 bases between. The CDR3 is 13 amino acids. The CDR3 is CASSIAQTNQQFF. The CDR3 DNA reads TGTGCCAGTAGTATAGCCCAGACAAACCAGCAGTTCTTC.

The gene calls are TRBV9 and TRBJ2-2, with 7 bases matching TRBD1. The CDR3 has 15 residues. Germline V lookup: CDR1 SGDLS, CDR2 YYNGEE. V trimming: 4 bases; J trimming: 6 bases; junction bases outside the gene matches: 9. For the CDR3, the DNA is TGTGCCAGCAGCTCACGGGACAGAGTCGCCGGGGAGCTGTTTTTT. This encodes CASSSRDRVAGELFF.

The chain is built from TRBV4-2 and TRBJ1-5; perhaps TRBD1 as D (6 bases). In germline, CDR1 is LGHNA, CDR2 YNFKEQ. This CDR3 spans 15 amino acids. V lost 1 base, J lost 2 bases, and 9 bases lay in between. The CDR3 region is CASSQGQEGNQPQHF. CDR3 coding DNA: TGTGCCAGCAGCCAAGGACAGGAGGGCAATCAGCCCCAGCATTTT.

This chain connects TRBV6-2 or TRBV6-3 to TRBJ2-1, with 7 positions matching TRBD1. In germline, CDR1 is MNHEY, CDR2 SVGEGT. This CDR3 comprises 15 residues. The J segment lost 4 bases and the V segment lost 2 bases, leaving 5 bases of the junction unmatched. For the CDR3, the DNA is TGTGCCAGCAGTTACATCCGACAGGGATACAATGAGCAGTTCTTC. This translates into CASSYIRQGYNEQFF.

The table lists this clone with a count of one. The chain is built from TRBV2 and TRBJ2-7; 7 nucleotides line up with TRBD1. V dropped 6 bases and J dropped 2; count of bases not matched to a gene: 4. This CDR3 has 13 amino acids. Germline CDR1 and CDR2: SNHLY and FYNNEI. CDR3 sequence: CASRRDSTYEQYF. The CDR3 DNA follows: TGTGCCAGCAGACGGGACAGCACCTACGAGCAGTACTTC. The full variable domain, in which reference TRBV2 and TRBJ2-7 provide the parts outside the CDR3, is EPEVTQTPSHQVTQMGQEVILRCVPISNHLYFYWYRQILGQKVEFLVSFYNNEISEKSEIFDDQFSVERPDGSNFTLKIRSTKLEDSAMYFCASRRDSTYEQYFGPGTRLTVT.

The table lists this clone with a few counts. The CDR3 region has the DNA TGCGCCAGCAGTGAGTCGTTAGAGCGGGAGGCCGTCTACGAGCAGTACTTC. It encodes CASSESLEREAVYEQYF. The J gene is TRBJ2-7, the V gene TRBV10-1, with 9 bases fitting TRBD2. There are 17 residues in the CDR3. V lost 0 bases to trimming and J lost 3 bases; unmatched junction nucleotides: 9. Germline CDR1 and CDR2: WNHNN and SYGVQD (reference sequence).

V usage is TRBV6-5 and J usage is TRBJ2-1; 8 bases align to TRBD2. Germline CDR1 is MNHEY and CDR2 is SVGAGI. The CDR3 covers 15 residues. V dropped 6 bases and J dropped 9; count of bases not matched to a gene: 13. In nucleotides, the CDR3 is TGTGCCAGCAGGCGCTATCCTGGGACTAGTTCTGAGCAGTTCTTC. Translated, it gives CASRRYPGTSSEQFF.

The chain combines TRBV6-5 with TRBJ2-7, with 7 bases matching TRBD1. This CDR3 is built from 14 residues. The ends lost 8 bases at V and 6 bases at J; junction bases unmatched: 13. Germline values: CDR1 MNHEY, CDR2 SVGAGI. Here the CDR3 reads CASLPNRGGGEQYF. CDR3 nucleotides: TGTGCCAGCCTACCAAACAGGGGTGGTGGCGAGCAGTACTTC.

V is TRBV6-2 or TRBV6-3 and J is TRBJ2-1, with TRBD2 as a possible D gene (6 bases). The ends were cut back, 5 bases at V and 4 bases at J, with 15 bases in the middle. Germline values: CDR1 MNHEY, CDR2 SVGEGT. This CDR3 spans 15 amino acids. CDR3 nucleotide sequence: TGTGCCAGCAGTCCCCTGGGGGGTAATTACAATGAGCAGTTCTTC. Residues: CASSPLGGNYNEQFF.

The chain couples TRBV28 to TRBJ1-1, with a weak D call TRBD1 (5 bases). The ends were cut back, 6 bases at V and 7 bases at J, with 12 bases in the middle. This CDR3 is built from 12 residues. The V gene's germline CDR1 is MDHEN and CDR2 SYDVKM. CDR3 region: CASRSGGVEAFF. For the CDR3, the DNA is TGTGCCAGCAGAAGCGGGGGGGTTGAAGCTTTCTTT.

On this clone: The identical CDR3 is also encoded by other nucleotide sequences in the sample. The gene calls are TRBV5-1 and TRBJ1-1; 8 bases are shared with TRBD1. From germline, CDR1 is SGHRS and CDR2 YFSETQ. CDR3 length: 14 residues. Germline trimming cut 4 bases from V and 1 base from J; bases unmatched to any gene: 3. The chain's CDR3 is CASSRGQGNTEAFF. The CDR3 nucleotides read TGCGCCAGCAGCCGCGGACAGGGGAACACTGAAGCTTTCTTT.

A few counts support this clone. The chain recombines TRBV4-3 with TRBJ2-1; D unresolved. V lost 4 bases, J lost 5 bases, and 12 bases lay in between. Germline CDR1 LGHNA, CDR2 YSLEER. CDR3 length: 14 amino acids. The CDR3 DNA reads TGCGCCAGCAGCCTTTTCCGGAGTAACAATGAGCAGTTCTTC. This sequence encodes CASSLFRSNNEQFF.